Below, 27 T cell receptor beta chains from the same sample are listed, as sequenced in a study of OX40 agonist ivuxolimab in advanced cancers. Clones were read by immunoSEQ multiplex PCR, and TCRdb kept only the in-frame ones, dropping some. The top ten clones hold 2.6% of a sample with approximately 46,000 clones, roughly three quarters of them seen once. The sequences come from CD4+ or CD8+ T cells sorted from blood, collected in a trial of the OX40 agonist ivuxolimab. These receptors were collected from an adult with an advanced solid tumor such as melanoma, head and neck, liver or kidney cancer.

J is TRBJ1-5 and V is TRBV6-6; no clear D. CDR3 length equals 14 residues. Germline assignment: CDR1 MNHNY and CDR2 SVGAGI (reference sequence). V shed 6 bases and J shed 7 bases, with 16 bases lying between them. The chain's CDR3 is CASRPSGERQPQHF. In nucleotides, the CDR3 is TGTGCCAGCAGGCCTTCAGGAGAACGGCAGCCCCAGCATTTT.

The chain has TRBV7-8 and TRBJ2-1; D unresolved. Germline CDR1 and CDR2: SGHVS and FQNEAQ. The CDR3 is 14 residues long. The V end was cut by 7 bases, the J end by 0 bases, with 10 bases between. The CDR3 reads CASTLVGSYNEQFF. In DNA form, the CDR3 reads TGTGCCAGCACCCTCGTCGGCTCCTACAATGAGCAGTTCTTC.

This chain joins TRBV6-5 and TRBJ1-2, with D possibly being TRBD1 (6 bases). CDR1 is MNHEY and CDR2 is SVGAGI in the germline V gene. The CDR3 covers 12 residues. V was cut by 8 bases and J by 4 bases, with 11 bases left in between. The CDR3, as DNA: TGTGCCAGCGGAAGGGGGGCCTATGGCTACACCTTC. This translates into CASGRGAYGYTF.

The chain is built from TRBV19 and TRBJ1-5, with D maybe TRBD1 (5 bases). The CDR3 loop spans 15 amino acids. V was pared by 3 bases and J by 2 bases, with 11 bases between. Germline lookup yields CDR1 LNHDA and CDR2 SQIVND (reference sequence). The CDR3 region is CASSISREGNQPQHF. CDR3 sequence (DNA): TGTGCCAGTAGTATCTCCAGGGAGGGCAATCAGCCCCAGCATTTT.

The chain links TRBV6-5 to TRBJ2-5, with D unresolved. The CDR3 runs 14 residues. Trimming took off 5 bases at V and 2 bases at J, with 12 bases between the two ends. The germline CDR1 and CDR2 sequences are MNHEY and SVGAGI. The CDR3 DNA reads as TGTGCCAGCAGTCCTTATAACTTACAAGAGACCCAGTACTTC. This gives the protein CASSPYNLQETQYF.

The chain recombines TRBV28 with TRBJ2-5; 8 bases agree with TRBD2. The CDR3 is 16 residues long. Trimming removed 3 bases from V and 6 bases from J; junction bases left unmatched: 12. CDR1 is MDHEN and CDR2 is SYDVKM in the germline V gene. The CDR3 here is CASSFGLAYPLKTQYF. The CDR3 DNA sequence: TGTGCCAGCAGTTTTGGACTAGCATACCCCTTGAAGACCCAGTACTTC. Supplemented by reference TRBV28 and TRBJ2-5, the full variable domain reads DVKVTQSSRYLVKRTGEKVFLECVQDMDHENMFWYRQDPGLGLRLIYFSYDVKMKEKGDIPEGYSVSREKKERFSLILESASTNQTSMYLCASSFGLAYPLKTQYFGPGTRLLVL.

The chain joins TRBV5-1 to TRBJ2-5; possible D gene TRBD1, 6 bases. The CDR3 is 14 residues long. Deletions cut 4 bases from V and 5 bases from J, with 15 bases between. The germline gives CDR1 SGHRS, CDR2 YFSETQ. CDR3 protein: CASSPGRGGETQYF. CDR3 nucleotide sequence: TGCGCCAGCAGCCCAGGCAGGGGTGGTGAGACCCAGTACTTC. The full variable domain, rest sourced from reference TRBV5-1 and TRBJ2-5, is KAGVTQTPRYLIKTRGQQVTLSCSPISGHRSVSWYQQTPGQGLQFLFEYFSETQRNKGNFPGRFSGRQFSNSRSEMNVSTLELGDSALYLCASSPGRGGETQYFGPGTRLLVL.

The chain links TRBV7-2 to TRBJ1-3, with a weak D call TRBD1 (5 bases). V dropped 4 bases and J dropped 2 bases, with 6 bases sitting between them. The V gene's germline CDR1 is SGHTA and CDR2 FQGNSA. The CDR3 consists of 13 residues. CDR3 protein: CASSSGPGNTIYF. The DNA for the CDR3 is TGTGCCAGCAGCTCGGGACCTGGAAACACCATATATTTT. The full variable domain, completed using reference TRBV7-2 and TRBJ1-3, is GAGVSQSPSNKVTEKGKDVELRCDPISGHTALYWYRQSLGQGLEFLIYFQGNSAPDKSGLPSDRFSAERTGGSVSTLTIQRTQQEDSAVYLCASSSGPGNTIYFGEGSWLTVV.

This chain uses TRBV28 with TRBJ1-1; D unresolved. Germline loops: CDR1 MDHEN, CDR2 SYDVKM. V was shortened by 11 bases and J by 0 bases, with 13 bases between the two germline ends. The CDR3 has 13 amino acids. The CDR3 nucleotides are TGTGCCGCTTCGGGCAGTCTGAACACTGAAGCTTTCTTT. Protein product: CAASGSLNTEAFF.

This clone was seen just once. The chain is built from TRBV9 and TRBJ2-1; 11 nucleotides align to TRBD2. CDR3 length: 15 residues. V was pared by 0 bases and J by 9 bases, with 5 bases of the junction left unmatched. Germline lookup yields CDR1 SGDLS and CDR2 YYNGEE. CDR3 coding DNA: TGTGCCAGCAGCGTAGACCGTCTAGCGGGAGGTGAGCAGTTCTTC. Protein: CASSVDRLAGGEQFF.

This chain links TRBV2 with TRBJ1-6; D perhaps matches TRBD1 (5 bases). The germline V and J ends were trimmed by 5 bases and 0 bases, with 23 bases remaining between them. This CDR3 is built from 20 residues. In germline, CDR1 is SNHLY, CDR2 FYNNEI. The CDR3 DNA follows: TGTGCCAGCAGTCAGTTTGGGGACGAGAATACTAGCTCCTATAATTCACCCCTCCACTTT. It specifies CASSQFGDENTSSYNSPLHF.

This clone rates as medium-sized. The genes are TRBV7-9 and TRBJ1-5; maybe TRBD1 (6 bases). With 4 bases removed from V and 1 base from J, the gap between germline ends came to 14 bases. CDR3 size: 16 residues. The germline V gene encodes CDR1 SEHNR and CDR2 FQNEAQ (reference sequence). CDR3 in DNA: TGTGCCAGCAGCTCGGGGAGGGGGAGCAGCAATCAGCCCCAGCATTTT. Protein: CASSSGRGSSNQPQHF.

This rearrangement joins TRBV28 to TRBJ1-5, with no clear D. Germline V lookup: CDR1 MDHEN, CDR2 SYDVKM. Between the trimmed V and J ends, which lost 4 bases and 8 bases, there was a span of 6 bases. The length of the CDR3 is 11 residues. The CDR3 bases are TGTGCCAGCAGTTCCGGTGAGCCCCAGCATTTT. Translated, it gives CASSSGEPQHF.

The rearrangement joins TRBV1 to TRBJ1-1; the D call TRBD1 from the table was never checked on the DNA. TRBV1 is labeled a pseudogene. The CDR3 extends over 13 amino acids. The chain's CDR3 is CTSSQGAVTEAFF. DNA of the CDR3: TGCACCAGCAGCCAGGGGGCTGTAACTGAAGCTTTCTTT.

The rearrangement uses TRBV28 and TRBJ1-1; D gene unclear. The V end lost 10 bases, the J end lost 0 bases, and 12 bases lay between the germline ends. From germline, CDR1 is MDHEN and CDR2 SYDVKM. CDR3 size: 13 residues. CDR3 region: CAITEPMNTEAFF. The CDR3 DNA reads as TGTGCCATTACAGAGCCTATGAACACTGAAGCTTTCTTT.

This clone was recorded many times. Here the CDR3 reads CASREDTWNTEAFF. CDR3 DNA sequence: TGTGCCAGCCGAGAAGACACCTGGAACACTGAAGCTTTCTTT. This chain connects TRBV6-6 to TRBJ1-1; D is unresolved. Looked up from germline, CDR1 is MNHNY and CDR2 is SVGAGI (reference sequence). V lost 8 bases to trimming and J lost 1 base, with 14 bases between them. The CDR3 runs to 14 residues.

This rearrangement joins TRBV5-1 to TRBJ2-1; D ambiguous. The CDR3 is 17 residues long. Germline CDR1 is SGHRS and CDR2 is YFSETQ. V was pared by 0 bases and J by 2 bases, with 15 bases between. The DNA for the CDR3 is TGCGCCAGCAGCTTGGCCATCTGGGATCCCACCTACAATGAGCAGTTCTTC. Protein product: CASSLAIWDPTYNEQFF.

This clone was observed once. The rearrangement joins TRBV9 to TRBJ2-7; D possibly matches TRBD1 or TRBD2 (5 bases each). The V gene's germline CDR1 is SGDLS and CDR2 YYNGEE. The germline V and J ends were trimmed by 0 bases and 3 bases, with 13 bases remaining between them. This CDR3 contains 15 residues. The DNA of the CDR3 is TGTGCCAGCAGCGTAGGAGGATTGGGGGACTACGAGCAGTACTTC. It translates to CASSVGGLGDYEQYF.

CDR3 nucleotide sequence: TGTGCCAGCAGTACAGGGGGTGGCAATCAGCCCCAGCATTTT. It yields the protein CASSTGGGNQPQHF. The chain links TRBV2 to TRBJ1-5; the match to TRBD1 covers 8 bases. CDR1 SNHLY and CDR2 FYNNEI come from the germline V gene. The ends lost 5 bases at V and 2 bases at J; junction bases unmatched: 2. The CDR3 is 14 residues long.

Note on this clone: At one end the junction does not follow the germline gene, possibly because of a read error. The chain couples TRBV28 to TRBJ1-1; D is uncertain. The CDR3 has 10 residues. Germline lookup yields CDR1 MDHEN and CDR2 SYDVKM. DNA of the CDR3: TGCGGTACTCTGAACACTGAAGCTTTCTTT. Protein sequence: CGTLNTEAFF.

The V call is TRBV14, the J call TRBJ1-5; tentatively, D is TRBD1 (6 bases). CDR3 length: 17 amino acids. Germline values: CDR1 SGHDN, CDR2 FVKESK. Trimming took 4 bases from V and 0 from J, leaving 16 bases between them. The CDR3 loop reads CASSRDRQAYSNQPQHF. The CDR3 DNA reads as TGTGCCAGCAGCCGAGATAGACAGGCGTATAGCAATCAGCCCCAGCATTTT.

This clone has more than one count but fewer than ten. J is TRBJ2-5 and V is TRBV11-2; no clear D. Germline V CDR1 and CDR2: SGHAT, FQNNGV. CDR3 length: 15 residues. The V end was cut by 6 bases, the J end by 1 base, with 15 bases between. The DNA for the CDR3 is TGTGCCAGCAGAAGCCTCAGACACCCCCAAGAGACCCAGTACTTC. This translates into CASRSLRHPQETQYF.

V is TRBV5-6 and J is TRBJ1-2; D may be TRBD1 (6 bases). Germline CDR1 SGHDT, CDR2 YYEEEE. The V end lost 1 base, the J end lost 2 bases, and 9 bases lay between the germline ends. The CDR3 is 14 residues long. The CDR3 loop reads CASSLRGANYGYTF. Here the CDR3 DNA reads TGTGCCAGCAGCTTGAGGGGGGCCAACTATGGCTACACCTTC.

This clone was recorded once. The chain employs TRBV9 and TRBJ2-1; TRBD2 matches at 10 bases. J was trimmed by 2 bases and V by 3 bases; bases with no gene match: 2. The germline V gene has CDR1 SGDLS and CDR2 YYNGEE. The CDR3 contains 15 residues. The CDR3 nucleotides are TGTGCCAGCAGCGCTAGCGGGAGTCCCTACAATGAGCAGTTCTTC. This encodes CASSASGSPYNEQFF.

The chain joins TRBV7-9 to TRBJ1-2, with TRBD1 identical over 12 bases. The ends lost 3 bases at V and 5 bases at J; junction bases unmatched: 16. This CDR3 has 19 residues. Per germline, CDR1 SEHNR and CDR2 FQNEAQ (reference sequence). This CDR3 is CASSFGHRDRGRGGYGYTF. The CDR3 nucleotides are TGTGCCAGCAGCTTCGGCCACCGGGACAGGGGGCGCGGAGGGTATGGCTACACCTTC.

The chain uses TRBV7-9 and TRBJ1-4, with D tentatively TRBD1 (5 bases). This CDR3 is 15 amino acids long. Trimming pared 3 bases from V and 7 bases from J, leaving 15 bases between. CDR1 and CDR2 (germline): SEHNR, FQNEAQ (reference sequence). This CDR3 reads CASSFDRSGTEKLFF. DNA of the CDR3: TGTGCCAGCAGCTTTGACAGATCAGGGACTGAAAAACTGTTTTTT.

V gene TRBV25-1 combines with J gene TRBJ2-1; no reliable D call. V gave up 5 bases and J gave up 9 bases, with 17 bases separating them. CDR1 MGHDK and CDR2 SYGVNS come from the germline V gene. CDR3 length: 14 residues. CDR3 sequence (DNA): TGTGCCAGCAGTCCACGTGAGCTAGAGATTGAGCAGTTCTTC. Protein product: CASSPRELEIEQFF.